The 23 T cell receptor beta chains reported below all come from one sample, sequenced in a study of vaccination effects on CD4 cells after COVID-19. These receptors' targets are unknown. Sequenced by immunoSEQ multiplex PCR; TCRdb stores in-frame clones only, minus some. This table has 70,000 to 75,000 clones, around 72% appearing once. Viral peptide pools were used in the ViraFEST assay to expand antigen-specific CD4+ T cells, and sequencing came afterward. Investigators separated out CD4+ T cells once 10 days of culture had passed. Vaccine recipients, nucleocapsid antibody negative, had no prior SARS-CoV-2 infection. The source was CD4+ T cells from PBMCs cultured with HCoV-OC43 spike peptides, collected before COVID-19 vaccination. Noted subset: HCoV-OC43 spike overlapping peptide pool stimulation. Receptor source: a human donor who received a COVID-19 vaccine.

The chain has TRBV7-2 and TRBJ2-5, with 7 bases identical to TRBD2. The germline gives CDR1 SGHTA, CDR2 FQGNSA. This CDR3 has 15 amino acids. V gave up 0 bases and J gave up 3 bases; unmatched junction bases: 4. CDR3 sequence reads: CASSLAPSGEETQYF. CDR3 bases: TGTGCCAGCAGCTTAGCGCCTAGCGGTGAAGAGACCCAGTACTTC.

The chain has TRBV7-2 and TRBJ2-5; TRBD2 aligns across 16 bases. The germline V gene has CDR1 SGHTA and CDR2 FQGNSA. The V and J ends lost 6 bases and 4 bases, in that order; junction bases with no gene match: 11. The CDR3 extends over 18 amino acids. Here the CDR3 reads CASRPPGLAGGLGETQYF. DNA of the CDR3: TGTGCCAGCAGACCCCCGGGACTAGCGGGGGGGCTGGGAGAGACCCAGTACTTC.

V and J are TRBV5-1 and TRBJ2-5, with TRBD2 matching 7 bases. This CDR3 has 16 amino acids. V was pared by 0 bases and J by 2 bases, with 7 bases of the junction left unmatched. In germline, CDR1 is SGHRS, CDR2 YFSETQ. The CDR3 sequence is CASSLARGGIQETQYF. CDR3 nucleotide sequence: TGCGCCAGCAGCTTGGCCCGCGGGGGAATTCAAGAGACCCAGTACTTC.

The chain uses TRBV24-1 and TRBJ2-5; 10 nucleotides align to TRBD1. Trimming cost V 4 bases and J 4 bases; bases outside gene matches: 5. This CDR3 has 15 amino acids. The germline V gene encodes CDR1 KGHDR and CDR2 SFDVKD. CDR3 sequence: CATSETGGMRETQYF. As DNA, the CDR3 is TGTGCCACCAGTGAGACAGGGGGCATGAGAGAGACCCAGTACTTC.

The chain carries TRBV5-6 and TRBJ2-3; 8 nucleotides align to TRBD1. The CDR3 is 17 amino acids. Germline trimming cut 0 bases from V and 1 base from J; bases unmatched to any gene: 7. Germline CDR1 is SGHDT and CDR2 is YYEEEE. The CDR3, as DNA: TGTGCCAGCAGCTTGGCCCCGTCAGGGGGCCGCACAGATACGCAGTATTTT. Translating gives CASSLAPSGGRTDTQYF.

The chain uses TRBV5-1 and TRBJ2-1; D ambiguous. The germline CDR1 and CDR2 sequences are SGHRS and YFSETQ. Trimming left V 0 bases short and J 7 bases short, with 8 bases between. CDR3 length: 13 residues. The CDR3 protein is CASSLEVRNEQFF. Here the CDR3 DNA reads TGCGCCAGCAGCTTGGAGGTCAGAAATGAGCAGTTCTTC.

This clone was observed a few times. CDR3 nucleotide sequence: TGTGCCAGCAGTCAGGACAGGGTCTACAATCAGCCCCAGCATTTT. Its protein product is CASSQDRVYNQPQHF. This chain joins TRBV27 and TRBJ1-5, with TRBD1 matching over 8 bases. The junction had 6 bases not matched to a gene; V was cut back by 5 bases and J by 3 bases. This CDR3 has 15 residues. Germline V gene data show CDR1 as MNHEY and CDR2 as SMNVEV (reference sequence).

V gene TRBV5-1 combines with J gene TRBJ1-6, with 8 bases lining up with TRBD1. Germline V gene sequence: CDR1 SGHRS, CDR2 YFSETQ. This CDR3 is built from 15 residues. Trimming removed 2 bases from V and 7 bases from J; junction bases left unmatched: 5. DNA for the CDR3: TGCGCCAGCAGCTTAGCCGGACAGGGAAATTCACCCCTCCACTTT. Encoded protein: CASSLAGQGNSPLHF.

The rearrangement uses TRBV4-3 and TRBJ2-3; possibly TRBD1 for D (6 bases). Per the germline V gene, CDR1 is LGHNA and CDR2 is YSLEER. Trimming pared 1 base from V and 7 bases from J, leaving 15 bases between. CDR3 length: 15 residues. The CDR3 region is CASSQGGPSTNTQYF. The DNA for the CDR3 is TGCGCCAGCAGCCAAGGGGGGCCCTCTACGAATACGCAGTATTTT.

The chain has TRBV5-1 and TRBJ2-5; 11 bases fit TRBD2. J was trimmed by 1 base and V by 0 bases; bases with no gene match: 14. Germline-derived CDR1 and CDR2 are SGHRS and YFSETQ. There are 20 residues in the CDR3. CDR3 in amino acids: CASSLEGLAAWGGPQETQYF. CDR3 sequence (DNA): TGCGCCAGCAGCTTGGAGGGACTAGCGGCCTGGGGTGGACCCCAAGAGACCCAGTACTTC.

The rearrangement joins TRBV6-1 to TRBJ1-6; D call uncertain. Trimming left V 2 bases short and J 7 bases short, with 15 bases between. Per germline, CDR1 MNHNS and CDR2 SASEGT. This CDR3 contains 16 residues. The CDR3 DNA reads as TGTGCCAGCAGTGAACTTCGAGTCTCCCAGAATTCACCCCTCCACTTT. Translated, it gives CASSELRVSQNSPLHF.

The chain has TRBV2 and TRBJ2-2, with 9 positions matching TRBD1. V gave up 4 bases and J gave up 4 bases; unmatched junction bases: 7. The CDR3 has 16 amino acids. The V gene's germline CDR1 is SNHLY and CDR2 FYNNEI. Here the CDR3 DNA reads TGTGCCAGCAGTGGGACCGGGACAGGGTCCACCGGGGAGCTGTTTTTT. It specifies CASSGTGTGSTGELFF.

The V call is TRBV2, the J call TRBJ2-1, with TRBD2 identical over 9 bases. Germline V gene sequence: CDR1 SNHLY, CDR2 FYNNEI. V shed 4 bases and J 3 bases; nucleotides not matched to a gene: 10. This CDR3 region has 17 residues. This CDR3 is CASSGTGAGGNYNEQFF. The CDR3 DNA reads TGTGCCAGCAGTGGAACTGGGGCGGGGGGGAACTACAATGAGCAGTTCTTC.

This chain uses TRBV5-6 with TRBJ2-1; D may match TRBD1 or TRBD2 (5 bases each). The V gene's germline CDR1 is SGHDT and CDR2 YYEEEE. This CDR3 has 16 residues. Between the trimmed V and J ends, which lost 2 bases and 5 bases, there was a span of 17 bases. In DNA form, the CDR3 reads TGTGCCAGCAGCTTTGGGCCCCGGGACCAGGACAATGAGCAGTTCTTC. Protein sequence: CASSFGPRDQDNEQFF.

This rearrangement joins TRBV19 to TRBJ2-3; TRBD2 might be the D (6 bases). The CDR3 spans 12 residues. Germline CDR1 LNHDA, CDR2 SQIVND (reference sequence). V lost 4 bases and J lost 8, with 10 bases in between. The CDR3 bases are TGTGCCAGTAGTAGGGAGGCCGGTACGCAGTATTTT. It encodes CASSREAGTQYF.

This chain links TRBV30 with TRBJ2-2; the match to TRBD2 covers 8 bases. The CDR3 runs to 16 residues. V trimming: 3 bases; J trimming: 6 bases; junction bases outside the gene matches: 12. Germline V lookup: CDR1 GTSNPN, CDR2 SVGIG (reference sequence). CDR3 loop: CAWRPRGGAEAGELFF. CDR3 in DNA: TGTGCCTGGAGGCCTCGGGGGGGGGCGGAGGCCGGGGAGCTGTTTTTT. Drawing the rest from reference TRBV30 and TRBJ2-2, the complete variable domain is SQTIHQWPATLVQPVGSPLSLECTVEGTSNPNLYWYRQAAGRGLQLLFYSVGIGQISSEVPQNLSASRPQDRQFILSSKKLLLSDSGFYLCAWRPRGGAEAGELFFGEGSRLTVL.

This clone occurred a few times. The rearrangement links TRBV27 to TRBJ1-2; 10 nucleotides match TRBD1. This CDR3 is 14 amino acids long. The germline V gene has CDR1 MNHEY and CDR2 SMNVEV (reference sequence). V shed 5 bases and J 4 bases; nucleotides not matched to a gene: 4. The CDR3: CASSPRTGGYGYTF. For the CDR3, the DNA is TGTGCCAGCAGTCCCCGGACAGGGGGCTATGGCTACACCTTC.

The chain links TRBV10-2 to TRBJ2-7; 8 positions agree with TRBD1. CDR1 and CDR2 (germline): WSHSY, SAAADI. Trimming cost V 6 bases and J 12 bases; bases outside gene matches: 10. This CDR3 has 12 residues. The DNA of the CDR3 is TGCGCCAGCAGAGATGGACAGGGAAAGGGGTACGTC. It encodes CASRDGQGKGYV.

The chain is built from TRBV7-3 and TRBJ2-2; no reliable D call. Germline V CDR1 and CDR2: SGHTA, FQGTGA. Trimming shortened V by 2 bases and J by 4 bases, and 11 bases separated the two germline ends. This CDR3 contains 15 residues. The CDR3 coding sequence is TGTGCCAGCAGCTTATCCCCTTCCCCCACCGGGGAGCTGTTTTTT. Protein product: CASSLSPSPTGELFF. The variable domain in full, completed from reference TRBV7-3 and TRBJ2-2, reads GAGVSQTPSNKVTEKGKYVELRCDPISGHTALYWYRQSLGQGPEFLIYFQGTGAADDSGLPNDRFFAVRPEGSVSTLKIQRTERGDSAVYLCASSLSPSPTGELFFGEGSRLTVL.

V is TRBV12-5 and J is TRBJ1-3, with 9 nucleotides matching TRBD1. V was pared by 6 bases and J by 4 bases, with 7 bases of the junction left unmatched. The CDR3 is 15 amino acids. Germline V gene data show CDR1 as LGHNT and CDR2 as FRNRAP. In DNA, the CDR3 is TGTGCTAGTGGCATGGGACAGGGATGGGGAAACACCATATATTTT. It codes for CASGMGQGWGNTIYF.

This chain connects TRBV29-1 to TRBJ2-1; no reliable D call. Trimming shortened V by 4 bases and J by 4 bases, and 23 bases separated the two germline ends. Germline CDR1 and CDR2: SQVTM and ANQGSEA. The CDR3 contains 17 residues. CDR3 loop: CSVAVDGSSLRYNEQFF. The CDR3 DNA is TGCAGCGTTGCGGTAGATGGGTCAAGCCTTCGTTACAATGAGCAGTTCTTC.

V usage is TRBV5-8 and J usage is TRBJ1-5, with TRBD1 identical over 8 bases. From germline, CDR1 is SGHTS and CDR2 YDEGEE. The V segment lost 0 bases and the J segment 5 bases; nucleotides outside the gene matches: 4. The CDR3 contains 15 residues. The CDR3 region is CASSLDRQGYQPQHF. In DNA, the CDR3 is TGTGCCAGCAGCTTGGATCGACAGGGGTATCAGCCCCAGCATTTT.

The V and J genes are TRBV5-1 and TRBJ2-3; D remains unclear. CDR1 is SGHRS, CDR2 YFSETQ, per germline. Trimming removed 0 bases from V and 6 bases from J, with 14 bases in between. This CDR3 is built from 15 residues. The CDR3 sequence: CASSLEKSSRDTQYF. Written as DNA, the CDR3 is TGCGCCAGCAGCTTGGAAAAGAGTTCGCGGGATACGCAGTATTTT. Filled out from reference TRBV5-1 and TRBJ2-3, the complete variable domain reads KAGVTQTPRYLIKTRGQQVTLSCSPISGHRSVSWYQQTPGQGLQFLFEYFSETQRNKGNFPGRFSGRQFSNSRSEMNVSTLELGDSALYLCASSLEKSSRDTQYFGPGTRLTVL.